This T cell receptor (beta chain) derives from a study of monozygotic twins with inflammatory bowel disease. A 6-nucleotide sample barcode was carried by the UMIs, which template switching added. For each CDR3 protein, TCRdb gives one entry from its re-call of the 5' RACE reads, without DNA. The record lists nearly 450,000 distinct CDR3 sequences, of which the ten most abundant hold 2.4%. Turning to this clonotype: Its matching antigen is unknown.

General observations from the study: A reduction in TCRbeta diversity (inverse Simpson) was seen in IBD patients relative to healthy co-twins. Variability may have been added to patient repertoires by differing immunosuppressive treatments. Healthy twins showed more clonotype sharing with others than IBD patients, especially patients with disease activity.

This CDR3 region has 13 residues. The germline gives CDR1 LGHNA, CDR2 YNFKEQ. The sequencing sample was made of blood. This clonotype was sampled from a human donor with ulcerative colitis or Crohn's disease, or a healthy co-twin of an affected twin (not recorded which). The rearrangement joins TRBV4-2 to TRBJ2-5. The CDR3 protein is CASSYGVAETQYF.